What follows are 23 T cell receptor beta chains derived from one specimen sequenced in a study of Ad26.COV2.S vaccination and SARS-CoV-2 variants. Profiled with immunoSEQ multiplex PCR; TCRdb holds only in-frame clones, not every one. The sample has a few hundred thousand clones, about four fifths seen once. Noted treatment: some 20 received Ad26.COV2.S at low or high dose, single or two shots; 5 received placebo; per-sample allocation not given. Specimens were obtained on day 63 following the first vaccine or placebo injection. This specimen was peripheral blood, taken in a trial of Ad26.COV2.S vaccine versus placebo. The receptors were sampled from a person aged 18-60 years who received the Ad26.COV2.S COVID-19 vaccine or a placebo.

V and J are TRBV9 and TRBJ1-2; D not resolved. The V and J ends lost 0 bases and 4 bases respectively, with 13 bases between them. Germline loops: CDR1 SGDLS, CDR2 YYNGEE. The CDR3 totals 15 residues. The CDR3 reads CASSVEAARPYGYTF. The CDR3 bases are TGTGCCAGCAGCGTAGAGGCAGCTCGCCCCTATGGCTACACCTTC. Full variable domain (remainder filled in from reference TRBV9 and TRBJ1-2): DSGVTQTPKHLITATGQRVTLRCSPRSGDLSVYWYQQSLDQGLQFLIQYYNGEERAKGNILERFSAQQFPDLHSELNLSSLELGDSALYFCASSVEAARPYGYTFGSGTRLTVV.

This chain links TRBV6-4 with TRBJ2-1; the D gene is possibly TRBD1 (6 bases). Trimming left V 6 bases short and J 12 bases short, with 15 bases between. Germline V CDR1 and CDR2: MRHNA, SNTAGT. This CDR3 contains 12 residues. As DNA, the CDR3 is TGTGCCAGCAGGGGAGCGGAAGGGGGGCAGTTCTTC. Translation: CASRGAEGGQFF.

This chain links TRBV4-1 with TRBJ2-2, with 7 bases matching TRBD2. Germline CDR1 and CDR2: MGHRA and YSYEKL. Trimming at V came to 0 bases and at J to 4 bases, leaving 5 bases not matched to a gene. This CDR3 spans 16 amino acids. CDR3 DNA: TGCGCCAGCAGCCAAGAATCCGGGGAGGGCACCGGGGAGCTGTTTTTT. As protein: CASSQESGEGTGELFF.

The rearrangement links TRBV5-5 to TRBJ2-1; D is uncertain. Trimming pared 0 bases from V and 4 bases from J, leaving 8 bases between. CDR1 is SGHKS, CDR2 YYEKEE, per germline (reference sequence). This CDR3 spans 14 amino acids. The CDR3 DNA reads TGTGCCAGCAGCTTGGGCGGAGTTTACAATGAGCAGTTCTTC. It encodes CASSLGGVYNEQFF.

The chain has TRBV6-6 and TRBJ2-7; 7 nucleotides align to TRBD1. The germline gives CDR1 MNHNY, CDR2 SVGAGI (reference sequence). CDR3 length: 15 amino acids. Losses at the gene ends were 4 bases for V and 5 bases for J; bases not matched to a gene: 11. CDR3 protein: CASSLQRDSFHEQYF. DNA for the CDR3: TGTGCCAGCAGTTTACAAAGGGACAGCTTCCACGAGCAGTACTTC.

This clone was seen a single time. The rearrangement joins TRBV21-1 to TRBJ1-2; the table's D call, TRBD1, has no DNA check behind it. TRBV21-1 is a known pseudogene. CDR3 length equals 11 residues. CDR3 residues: CARTGGAGGSF. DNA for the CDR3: TGTGCCAGAACAGGGGGCGCAGGGGGTAGCTTC.

The CDR3 reads CAWSVNFQETQYF. CDR3 nucleotides: TGTGCCTGGAGTGTAAACTTCCAAGAGACCCAGTACTTC. The chain is built from TRBV30 and TRBJ2-5; D remains ambiguous. V gave up 0 bases and J gave up 1 base, with 6 bases separating them. CDR1 is GTSNPN and CDR2 is SVGIG in the germline V gene (reference sequence). The CDR3 consists of 13 residues.

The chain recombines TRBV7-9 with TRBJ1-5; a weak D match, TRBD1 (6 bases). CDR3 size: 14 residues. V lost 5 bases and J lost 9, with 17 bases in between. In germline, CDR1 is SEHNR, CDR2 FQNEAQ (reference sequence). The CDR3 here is CASSQGTPEMPQHF. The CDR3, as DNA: TGTGCCAGCAGCCAGGGGACACCCGAGATGCCCCAGCATTTT. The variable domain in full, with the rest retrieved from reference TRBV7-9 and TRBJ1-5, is DTGVSQNPRHKITKRGQNVTFRCDPISEHNRLYWYRQTLGQGPEFLTYFQNEAQLEKSRLLSDRFSAERPKGSFSTLEIQRTEQGDSAMYLCASSQGTPEMPQHFGDGTRLSIL.

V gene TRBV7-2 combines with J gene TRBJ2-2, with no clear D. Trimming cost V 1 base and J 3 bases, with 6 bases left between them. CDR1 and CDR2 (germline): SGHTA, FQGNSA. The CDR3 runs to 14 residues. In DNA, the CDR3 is TGTGCCAGCAGCTTAGTCGCCGACACCGGGGAGCTGTTTTTT. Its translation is CASSLVADTGELFF.

The CDR3 coding sequence is TGCGCCAGCAGCCAAGATGCGAGCGGGTGGACCTCCTACGAGCAGTACTTC. Translating it yields CASSQDASGWTSYEQYF. The rearrangement uses TRBV4-1 and TRBJ2-7, with D possibly matching TRBD2 (6 bases). Germline loops: CDR1 MGHRA, CDR2 YSYEKL. The CDR3 has 17 residues. Trimming took off 0 bases at V and 0 bases at J, with 15 bases between the two ends.

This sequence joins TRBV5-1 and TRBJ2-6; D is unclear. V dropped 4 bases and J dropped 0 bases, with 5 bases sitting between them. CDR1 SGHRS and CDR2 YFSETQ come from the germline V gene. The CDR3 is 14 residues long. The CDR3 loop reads CASSPTSGANVLTF. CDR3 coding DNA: TGCGCCAGCAGCCCAACCTCTGGGGCCAACGTCCTGACTTTC.

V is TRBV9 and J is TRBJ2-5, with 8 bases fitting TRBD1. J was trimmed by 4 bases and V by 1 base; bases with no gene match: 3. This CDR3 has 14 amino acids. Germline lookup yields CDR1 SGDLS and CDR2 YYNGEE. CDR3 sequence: CASSVTTGGETQYF. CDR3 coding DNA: TGTGCCAGCAGCGTAACCACAGGGGGAGAGACCCAGTACTTC.

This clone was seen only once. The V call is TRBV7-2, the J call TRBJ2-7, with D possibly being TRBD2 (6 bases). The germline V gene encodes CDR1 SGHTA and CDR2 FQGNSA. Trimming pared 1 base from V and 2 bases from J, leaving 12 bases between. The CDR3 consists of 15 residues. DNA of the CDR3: TGTGCCAGCAGCTTAGGGGGAGGTCCCCCCTACGAGCAGTACTTC. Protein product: CASSLGGGPPYEQYF.

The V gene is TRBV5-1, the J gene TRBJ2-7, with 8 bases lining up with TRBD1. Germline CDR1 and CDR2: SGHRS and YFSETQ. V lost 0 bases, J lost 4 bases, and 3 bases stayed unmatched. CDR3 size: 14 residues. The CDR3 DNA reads TGCGCCAGCAGCTTGGCAGGGGGCATTTACGAGCAGTACTTC. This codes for CASSLAGGIYEQYF.

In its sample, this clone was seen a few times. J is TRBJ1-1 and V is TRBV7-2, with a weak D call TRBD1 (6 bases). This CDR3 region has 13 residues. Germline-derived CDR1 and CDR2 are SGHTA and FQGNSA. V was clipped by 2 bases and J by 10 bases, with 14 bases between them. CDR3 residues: CASSLTQGRRAFF. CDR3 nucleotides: TGTGCCAGCAGCTTAACCCAGGGGAGGAGAGCTTTCTTT.

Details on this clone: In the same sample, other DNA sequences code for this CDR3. The CDR3 spells CASSPGQNYGYTF. Written as DNA, the CDR3 is TGTGCCAGCAGCCCGGGTCAGAACTATGGCTACACCTTC. The chain is built from TRBV7-9 and TRBJ1-2; no definite D call. Germline V gene data show CDR1 as SEHNR and CDR2 as FQNEAQ (reference sequence). CDR3 length equals 13 residues. V lost 5 bases and J 2 bases, leaving 9 bases between the germline ends.

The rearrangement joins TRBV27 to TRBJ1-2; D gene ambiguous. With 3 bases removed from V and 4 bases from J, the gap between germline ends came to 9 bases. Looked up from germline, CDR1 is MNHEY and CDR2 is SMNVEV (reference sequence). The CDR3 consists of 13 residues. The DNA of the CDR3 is TGTGCCAGCAGTTTCCACCGCCGCTATGGCTACACCTTC. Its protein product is CASSFHRRYGYTF.

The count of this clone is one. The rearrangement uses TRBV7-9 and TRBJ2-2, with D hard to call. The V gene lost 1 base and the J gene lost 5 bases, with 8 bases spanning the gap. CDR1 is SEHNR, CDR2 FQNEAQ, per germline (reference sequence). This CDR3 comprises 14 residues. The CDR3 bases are TGTGCCAGCAGCTTAGAGACTTCGACCGGGGAGCTGTTTTTT. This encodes CASSLETSTGELFF.

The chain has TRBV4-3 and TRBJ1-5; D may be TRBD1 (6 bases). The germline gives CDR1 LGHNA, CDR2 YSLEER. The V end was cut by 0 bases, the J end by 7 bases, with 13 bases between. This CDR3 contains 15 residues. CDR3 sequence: CASSQDHGGGQPQHF. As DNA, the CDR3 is TGCGCCAGCAGCCAAGATCACGGGGGCGGGCAGCCCCAGCATTTT.

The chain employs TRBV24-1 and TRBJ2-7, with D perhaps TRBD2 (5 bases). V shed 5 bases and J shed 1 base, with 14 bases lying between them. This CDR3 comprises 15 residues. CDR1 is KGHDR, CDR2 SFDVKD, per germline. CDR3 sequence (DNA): TGTGCCACCAGTGCAGGAAGCGGACGGTCCTACGAGCAGTACTTC. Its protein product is CATSAGSGRSYEQYF.

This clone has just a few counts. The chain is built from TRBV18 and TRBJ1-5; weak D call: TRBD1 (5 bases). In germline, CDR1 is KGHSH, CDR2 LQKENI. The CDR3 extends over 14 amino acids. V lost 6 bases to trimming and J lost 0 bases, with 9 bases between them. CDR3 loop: CASSWDYSNQPQHF. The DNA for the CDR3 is TGTGCCAGCTCCTGGGACTATAGCAATCAGCCCCAGCATTTT.

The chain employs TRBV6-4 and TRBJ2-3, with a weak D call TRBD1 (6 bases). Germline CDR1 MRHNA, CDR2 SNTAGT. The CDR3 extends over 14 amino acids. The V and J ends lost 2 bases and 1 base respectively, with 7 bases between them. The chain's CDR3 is CASSDGGGTDTQYF. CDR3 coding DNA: TGTGCCAGCAGTGACGGGGGCGGCACAGATACGCAGTATTTT.

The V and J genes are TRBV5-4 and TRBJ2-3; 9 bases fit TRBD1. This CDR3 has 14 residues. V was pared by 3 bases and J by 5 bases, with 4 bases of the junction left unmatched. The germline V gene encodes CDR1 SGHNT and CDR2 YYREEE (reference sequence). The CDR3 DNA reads TGTGCCAGCAGCTCGACAGGGGGGGAAGATACGCAGTATTTT. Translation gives CASSSTGGEDTQYF.